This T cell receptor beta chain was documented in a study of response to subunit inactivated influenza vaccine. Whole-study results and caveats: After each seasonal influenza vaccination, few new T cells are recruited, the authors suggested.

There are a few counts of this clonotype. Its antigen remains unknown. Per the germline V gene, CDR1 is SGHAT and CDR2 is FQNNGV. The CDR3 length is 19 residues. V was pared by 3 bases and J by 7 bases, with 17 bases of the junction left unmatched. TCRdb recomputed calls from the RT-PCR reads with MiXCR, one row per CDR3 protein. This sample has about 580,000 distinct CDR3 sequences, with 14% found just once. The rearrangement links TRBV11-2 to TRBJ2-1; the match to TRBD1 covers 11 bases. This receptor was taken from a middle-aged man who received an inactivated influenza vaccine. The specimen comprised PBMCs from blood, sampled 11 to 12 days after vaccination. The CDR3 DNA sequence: TGTGCCAGCAGCTTTAATCCGGGACAGGGGGTAAGAGGCGGGAATGAGCAGTTCTTC. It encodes CASSFNPGQGVRGGNEQFF.